This T cell receptor (beta chain) stems from a study of OX40 agonist ivuxolimab in advanced cancers. With baseline, cycle 4 day 1, and cycle 7 day 1 as timepoints, blood was sampled. Germline V gives CDR1 SGHKS, CDR2 YYEKEE (reference sequence). With 4 bases removed from V and 4 bases from J, the gap between germline ends came to 14 bases. The CDR3 is 14 residues long. This table comes from immunoSEQ multiplex PCR, and its TCRdb copy is limited to in-frame clones, with some not included. The table lists roughly 53,000 clones, under 90% of them singletons, with 4.8% in the top ten. This receptor was obtained from an adult with an advanced solid tumor such as melanoma, head and neck, liver or kidney cancer. The chain uses TRBV5-5 and TRBJ1-1; a possible D gene is TRBD1 (5 bases). Sequencing was performed on CD4+ or CD8+ T cells sorted from blood, taken in a trial of the OX40 agonist ivuxolimab. CDR3 coding DNA: TGTGCCAGCAGCCCCCAGGGAGGAATCACTGAAGCTTTCTTT. Encoded protein: CASSPQGGITEAFF.